This paragraph reports one T cell receptor (beta chain). Method: immunoSEQ multiplex PCR; TCRdb's copy keeps in-frame clones and lacks some. The sample carries approximately 250,000 clones, around 90% recorded once. The data stem from a study of blood T cell repertoires in COVID-19. At the level of the study: From T cells, B-cell-depleted T cells, or PBMCs came the material, which was cDNA or gDNA.

Germline CDR1 SGHRS, CDR2 YFSETQ. This CDR3 spans 15 amino acids. V was clipped by 3 bases and J by 9 bases; unmatched bases: 6. This sequence was found in a man aged 25-40 years with COVID-19, enrolled during active disease. Material for sequencing was peripheral blood. The chain couples TRBV5-1 to TRBJ2-2; 12 nucleotides match TRBD2. For the CDR3, the DNA is TGCGCCAGCAGCTCCCCTAGCGGGGGGGCTCGGGAGCTGTTTTTT. Residues: CASSSPSGGARELFF.